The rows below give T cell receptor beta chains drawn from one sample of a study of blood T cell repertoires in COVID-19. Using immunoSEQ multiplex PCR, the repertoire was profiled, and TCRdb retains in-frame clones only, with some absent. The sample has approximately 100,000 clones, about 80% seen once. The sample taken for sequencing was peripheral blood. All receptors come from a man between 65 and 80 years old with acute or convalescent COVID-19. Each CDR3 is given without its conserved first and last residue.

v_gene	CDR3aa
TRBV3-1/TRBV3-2	ASSQDRRGITGELF
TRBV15	ATSRAGRGSGVNEQF
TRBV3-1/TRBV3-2	ASSQDDGQGQPQH
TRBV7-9	ASSSGTGLETQY
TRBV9	ASSAWTSGSTGELF
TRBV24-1	ATSDPGVSEHSYNEQF
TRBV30	AFQRGHYGYT
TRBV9	ASSSAHFAGEQY
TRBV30	AWSVAGIGNSPLH
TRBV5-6	ASSLQTGELF
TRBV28	ASTLMSSYNSPLH
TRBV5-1	ASSLVQGGANVLT
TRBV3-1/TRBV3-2	ASSQNAGEQY
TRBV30	AWSPRPRTDTQY
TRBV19	ASSIQGKDNQPQH
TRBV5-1	ASSLRASSGIDTQY
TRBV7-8	ASSLTHPQGTYEQY
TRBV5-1	ASSVTGGNTGELF
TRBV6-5	ASRHQGSNTGELF
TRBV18	ASSVYVTADNEQF
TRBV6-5	ASSQTGDGPKRH
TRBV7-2	ASSPRGTGELF
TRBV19	ASSSRRQGGYEQY
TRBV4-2	ASSQDQGAGNTIY
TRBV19	ASSPNDEKLF
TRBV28	ASSGGTSGSKTQY
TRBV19	ASSTDRVYTEAF
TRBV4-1	ASSQPTGGGTGANVLT
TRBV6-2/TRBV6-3	ASSPGSGWTNEKLF
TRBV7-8	ASSLAGYVRAQGTEAF
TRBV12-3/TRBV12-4	ASSLYDPPGLF
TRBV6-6	ASSSGQGSPLH
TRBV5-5	ASSLLASSYNEQF
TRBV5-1	ASSPGGRYSYNEQF
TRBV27	ASSLSVLDYGYT
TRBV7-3	ASSPRVAGSDTQY
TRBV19	ASSIGFGQADQPQH
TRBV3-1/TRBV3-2	ASSQGASGGYEQY
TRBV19	ASSWGWSQDSPLH
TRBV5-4	ASSPSPGRSLTDTQY
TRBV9	ASSVVGRGNTIY
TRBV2	ASSRRRGAGEQY
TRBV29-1	SASGGTMNTEAF
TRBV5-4	ASSQRRGTESPLH
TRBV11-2	ASSLTGTGTYEQY
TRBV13	ASSLGRGWSPLH
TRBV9	ASSVGEEQY
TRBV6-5	ASSPAGAQYNEQF
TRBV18	ASSPPGLAGIGVSGELF
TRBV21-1	ASSKGRDENEQF
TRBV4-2	ASSLRTGLTFGRDSPLH
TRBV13	ASSLIGRGTEAF
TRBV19	ASNVRKGLYGYT
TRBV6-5	ASSNGGGNTGELF